This TCR beta chain was captured in a study of T cells in Graves' hyperthyroidism and ophthalmopathy. Points from the study as a whole: Ophthalmopathy was distinguished from stable hyperthyroidism by 13 V-J signatures.

The V and J ends lost 7 bases and 0 bases, in that order; junction bases with no gene match: 17. The CDR3 is 19 amino acids. Enrolled ophthalmopathy patients presented with a Clinical Activity Score of at least 3, a NOSPECS grade of at least 4, and disease duration under 3 months. Regions amplified from RNA transcripts were the TCR beta CDR3 regions. The TCR CDR3 first-round RT-PCR relied on the HTBI primer set. TCRdb used MiXCR to reprocess the multiplex PCR reads, holding one entry per CDR3 protein. This repertoire shows about 380,000 distinct CDR3 sequences, around 18% found once; its top ten account for 40% to 45%. This clonotype has a handful of counts. Antigen unknown.

The clonotype was recovered from a man aged 18-30 years with Graves' ophthalmopathy. The sample taken for sequencing was blood. The rearrangement links TRBV12-3 or TRBV12-4 to TRBJ2-1, with TRBD2 matching over 8 bases. In DNA form, the CDR3 reads TGTGCCAGCATCCCCCCGGGGGGGCATTTCGGGGGCTCCTACAATGAGCAGTTCTTC. Translating it yields CASIPPGGHFGGSYNEQFF.